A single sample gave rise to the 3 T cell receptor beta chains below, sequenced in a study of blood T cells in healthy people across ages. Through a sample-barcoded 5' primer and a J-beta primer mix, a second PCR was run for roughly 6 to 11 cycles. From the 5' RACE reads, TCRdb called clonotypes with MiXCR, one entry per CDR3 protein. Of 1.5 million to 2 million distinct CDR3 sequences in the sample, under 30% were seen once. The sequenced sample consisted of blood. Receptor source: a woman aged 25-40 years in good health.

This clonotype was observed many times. The CDR3: CASSFSGGRDNEQFF. CDR3 DNA: TGTGCCAGCAGTTTCTCAGGGGGTCGGGACAATGAGCAGTTCTTC. The J gene is TRBJ2-1, the V gene TRBV12-3 or TRBV12-4, with 7 bases fitting TRBD1. The length of the CDR3 is 15 residues. With V trimmed by 3 bases and J by 5 bases, 7 bases remained unmatched.

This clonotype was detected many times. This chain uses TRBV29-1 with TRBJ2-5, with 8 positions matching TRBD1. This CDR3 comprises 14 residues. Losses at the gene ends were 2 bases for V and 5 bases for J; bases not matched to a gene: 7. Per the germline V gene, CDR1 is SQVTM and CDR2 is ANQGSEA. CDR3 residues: CSVERAGGLETQYF. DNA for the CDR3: TGCAGCGTTGAAAGGGCAGGGGGCTTGGAGACCCAGTACTTC.

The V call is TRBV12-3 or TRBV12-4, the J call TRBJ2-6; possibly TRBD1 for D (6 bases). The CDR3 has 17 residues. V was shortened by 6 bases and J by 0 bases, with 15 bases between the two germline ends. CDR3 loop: CASRAGTYASGANVLTF. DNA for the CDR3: TGTGCCAGCAGAGCCGGGACATACGCCTCTGGGGCCAACGTCCTGACTTTC.